This T cell receptor (beta chain) was sequenced in a study of blood T cell repertoires in COVID-19. Profiling relied on immunoSEQ multiplex PCR, and the TCRdb table lists in-frame clones only, not all of them. This table has a few hundred thousand clones, roughly 85% appearing once. Trimming stripped 0 bases from V and 2 bases from J, with 10 bases between. The germline V gene encodes CDR1 LNHDA and CDR2 SQIVND (reference sequence). CDR3 length: 15 amino acids. The source of this sequence is a human donor in a cohort sampled during active COVID-19. The specimen was peripheral blood. This chain connects TRBV19 to TRBJ1-1; D call uncertain. The CDR3 reads CASSIDVGSNTEAFF. CDR3 nucleotide sequence: TGTGCCAGTAGTATAGATGTCGGGTCAAACACTGAAGCTTTCTTT.